Below, 19 T cell receptor beta chains from the same sample are listed, as sequenced in a study of post-analysis software for immune sequencing data. Points from the study as a whole: Higher frequency in patients than in controls was seen for roughly five TRBV segments, with TRBV5-6, TRBV5-1 and TRBV20-1 among them.

TCR beta cDNA libraries included unique molecular identifiers. TCRdb re-called the PCR reads with MiXCR, one entry per CDR3 protein. The sample carries about 540,000 distinct CDR3 sequences, approximately 34% recorded once. Their specific antigens are unknown. The sample consisted of blood. All receptors come from a girl under 18 with multiple sclerosis.

This chain uses TRBV21-1 with TRBJ1-1. TRBV21-1 is a documented pseudogene. CDR3 length: 12 residues. CDR3 region: CASSKVRTEAFF. CDR3 DNA: TGTGCCAGCAGCAAAGTGAGGACAGAAGCTTTCTTT.

This clonotype was picked up a small number of times. The chain employs TRBV20-1 and TRBJ1-1; D is unresolved. The V end lost 2 bases, the J end lost 1 base, and 8 bases lay between the germline ends. Germline V gene data show CDR1 as DFQATT and CDR2 as SNEGSKA (reference sequence). The CDR3 is made up of 13 amino acids. The CDR3 is CSARYGANTEAFF. The CDR3, as DNA: TGCAGTGCTAGATATGGCGCGAACACTGAAGCTTTCTTT.

CDR3 in DNA: TGCGCCAGCAGCTCGGGACAGGGCATCGTCTACGAGCAGTACTTC. Translated, it gives CASSSGQGIVYEQYF. V is TRBV5-1 and J is TRBJ2-7, with TRBD1 identical over 9 bases. V gave up 3 bases and J gave up 3 bases; unmatched junction bases: 7. There are 15 residues in the CDR3. Germline values: CDR1 SGHRS, CDR2 YFSETQ.

This clonotype was counted only a few times. For the CDR3, the DNA is TGTGCCAGCGTTGATCCACAGGGGACCCCCGGTCAGCCCCAGCATTTT. Protein product: CASVDPQGTPGQPQHF. The genes are TRBV6-2 or TRBV6-3 and TRBJ1-5; 7 nucleotides align to TRBD1. The CDR3 has 16 residues. From germline, CDR1 is MNHEY and CDR2 SVGEGT. The V and J ends lost 8 bases and 6 bases, in that order; junction bases with no gene match: 16.

This chain links TRBV15 with TRBJ1-2, with 9 bases fitting TRBD1. The V and J ends lost 1 base and 5 bases, in that order; junction bases with no gene match: 8. The CDR3 runs 16 residues. The germline V gene has CDR1 LNHNV and CDR2 YYDKDF (reference sequence). CDR3 region: CATSRGIRDREYGYTF. CDR3 in DNA: TGTGCCACCAGCAGAGGTATCCGGGACAGGGAATATGGCTACACCTTC. Based on the CDR3 plus reference TRBV15 and TRBJ1-2, the full variable domain is DAMVIQNPRYQVTQFGKPVTLSCSQTLNHNVMYWYQQKSSQAPKLLFHYYDKDFNNEADTPDNFQSRRPNTSFCFLDIRSPGLGDTAMYLCATSRGIRDREYGYTFGSGTRLTVV.

The genes are TRBV11-2 and TRBJ2-2; 11 positions agree with TRBD2. CDR1 is SGHAT and CDR2 is FQNNGV in the germline V gene. This CDR3 has 15 residues. J lost 7 bases, V lost 5 bases, and 6 bases had no gene match. The CDR3 protein is CASSRSGGVSGELFF. The CDR3 DNA reads TGTGCCAGCAGCCGTAGCGGGGGGGTTAGCGGGGAGCTGTTTTTT.

The chain combines TRBV5-1 with TRBJ2-1; 15 bases agree with TRBD2. The CDR3 loop spans 17 amino acids. V was pared by 3 bases and J by 4 bases, with 5 bases of the junction left unmatched. The germline gives CDR1 SGHRS, CDR2 YFSETQ. The DNA of the CDR3 is TGCGCCAGCAGCTACGGGACTAGCGGGGGGAATTACAATGAGCAGTTCTTC. Residues: CASSYGTSGGNYNEQFF.

This clonotype has a handful of counts. The chain recombines TRBV6-2 or TRBV6-3 with TRBJ2-3; 13 bases map to TRBD2. Trimming at V came to 6 bases and at J to 7 bases, leaving 4 bases not matched to a gene. The germline V gene has CDR1 MNHEY and CDR2 SVGEGT. The CDR3 is 14 amino acids. The CDR3 is CASRTSGGANTQYF. The CDR3 region has the DNA TGTGCCAGCAGAACTAGCGGGGGGGCGAATACGCAGTATTTT.

The chain joins TRBV20-1 to TRBJ2-3, with 10 nucleotides matching TRBD2. CDR3 length equals 14 residues. J gave up 4 bases and V 5 bases, and 6 bases lay outside the gene matches. CDR1 and CDR2 (germline): DFQATT, SNEGSKA (reference sequence). CDR3 in amino acids: CSAPKRGGADTQYF. The CDR3 bases are TGCAGTGCTCCCAAGCGGGGGGGGGCAGATACGCAGTATTTT.

This clonotype came up a few times. V and J are TRBV2 and TRBJ2-1; 9 bases match TRBD2. The CDR3 is 14 amino acids. Looked up from germline, CDR1 is SNHLY and CDR2 is FYNNEI. Germline trimming cut 7 bases from V and 1 base from J; bases unmatched to any gene: 2. CDR3 region: CASTAGGSYNEQFF. CDR3 sequence (DNA): TGTGCCAGCACGGCGGGGGGGTCCTACAATGAGCAGTTCTTC. Drawing the rest from reference TRBV2 and TRBJ2-1, the complete variable domain is EPEVTQTPSHQVTQMGQEVILRCVPISNHLYFYWYRQILGQKVEFLVSFYNNEISEKSEIFDDQFSVERPDGSNFTLKIRSTKLEDSAMYFCASTAGGSYNEQFFGPGTRLTVL.

The chain joins TRBV5-1 to TRBJ2-2; 7 nucleotides align to TRBD1. Germline V CDR1 and CDR2: SGHRS, YFSETQ. The CDR3 has 14 residues. Trimming took 7 bases from V and 3 from J; bases not matched to a gene: 6. The CDR3 region is CASAGTVDTGELFF. The DNA for the CDR3 is TGCGCCAGCGCCGGGACAGTTGACACCGGGGAGCTGTTTTTT.

The chain joins TRBV7-9 to TRBJ2-1; 8 bases fit TRBD2. The CDR3 length is 15 residues. Germline V gene sequence: CDR1 SEHNR, CDR2 FQNEAQ (reference sequence). V dropped 7 bases and J dropped 4; count of bases not matched to a gene: 9. The CDR3 coding sequence is TGTGCCAGCAAGATGTTACTAGCGGCGTACAATGAGCAGTTCTTC. Its protein is CASKMLLAAYNEQFF. The full variable domain, completed using reference TRBV7-9 and TRBJ2-1, is DTGVSQNPRHKITKRGQNVTFRCDPISEHNRLYWYRQTLGQGPEFLTYFQNEAQLEKSRLLSDRFSAERPKGSFSTLEIQRTEQGDSAMYLCASKMLLAAYNEQFFGPGTRLTVL.

By sample fraction, this clonotype is medium-sized. The genes are TRBV2 and TRBJ2-3; 11 nucleotides align to TRBD2. This CDR3 is built from 17 residues. After removal of 4 bases from V and 4 bases from J, the junction contained 10 bases not matched to a gene. Germline V gene data show CDR1 as SNHLY and CDR2 as FYNNEI. The CDR3 DNA reads TGTGCCAGCAGTGCCTTTCGTAGCGGGGGGGCCCCAGATACGCAGTATTTT. This gives the protein CASSAFRSGGAPDTQYF. Using reference TRBV2 and TRBJ2-3 for the parts outside the CDR3, the full variable domain is EPEVTQTPSHQVTQMGQEVILRCVPISNHLYFYWYRQILGQKVEFLVSFYNNEISEKSEIFDDQFSVERPDGSNFTLKIRSTKLEDSAMYFCASSAFRSGGAPDTQYFGPGTRLTVL.

The sample holds a few counts of this clonotype. The chain carries TRBV27 and TRBJ2-1; D uncertain. The CDR3 runs 14 residues. Germline-derived CDR1 and CDR2 are MNHEY and SMNVEV (reference sequence). V lost 0 bases to trimming and J lost 8 bases, with 11 bases between them. CDR3 in DNA: TGTGCCAGCAGTTTATCTGGGCTCGTTTATGAGCAGTTCTTC. Protein product: CASSLSGLVYEQFF.

The chain couples TRBV2 to TRBJ2-1; 10 bases agree with TRBD2. The germline V gene encodes CDR1 SNHLY and CDR2 FYNNEI. Germline trimming cut 6 bases from V and 4 bases from J; bases unmatched to any gene: 6. The CDR3 totals 15 residues. The CDR3 DNA sequence: TGTGCCAGCAGGGGTACTAGCGGGGCTTACAATGAGCAGTTCTTC. Translating gives CASRGTSGAYNEQFF.

This chain links TRBV20-1 with TRBJ2-1; 10 nucleotides align to TRBD2. The CDR3 loop spans 16 amino acids. CDR1 and CDR2 (germline): DFQATT, SNEGSKA (reference sequence). V lost 1 base to trimming and J lost 1 base; unmatched junction nucleotides: 4. The CDR3 DNA sequence: TGCAGTGCTAGAGTCGCTAGCGGGGGATCCTACAATGAGCAGTTCTTC. Protein: CSARVASGGSYNEQFF.

This chain connects TRBV5-1 to TRBJ2-7, with 15 bases matching TRBD2. The germline CDR1 and CDR2 sequences are SGHRS and YFSETQ. The J segment lost 6 bases and the V segment lost 3 bases, leaving 4 bases of the junction unmatched. The CDR3 runs 15 residues. The CDR3 reads CASSWTSGGASEQYF. CDR3 bases: TGCGCCAGCAGCTGGACTAGCGGGGGGGCCTCCGAGCAGTACTTC.

This rearrangement joins TRBV7-2 to TRBJ1-2, with D hard to call. CDR1 is SGHTA and CDR2 is FQGNSA in the germline V gene. V lost 5 bases to trimming and J lost 5 bases, with 12 bases between them. This CDR3 contains 13 residues. The CDR3 region has the DNA TGTGCCAGCAGCCGGGCCATCCAGTATGGCTACACCTTC. It codes for CASSRAIQYGYTF.

The CDR3 bases are TGTGCCAGCAGGTTAATCAGGGGAGGCGAGACCCAGTACTTC. Translating it yields CASRLIRGGETQYF. The J gene is TRBJ2-5, the V gene TRBV12-3 or TRBV12-4; TRBD1 or TRBD2 may be the D gene (6 bases each). CDR3 length equals 14 residues. V was trimmed by 6 bases and J by 5 bases, leaving 16 bases between them.